This TCR beta chain was retrieved from a study of response to subunit inactivated influenza vaccine. Trimming took 4 bases from V and 0 from J, leaving 10 bases between them. CDR1 and CDR2 (germline): MGHRA, YSYEKL. The CDR3 is made up of 14 amino acids. One entry per CDR3 protein results from TCRdb running MiXCR on the RT-PCR reads. The sample records some 850,000 distinct CDR3 sequences, around 18% being singletons. The sequence was obtained from a man between 50 and 59 years old who received an inactivated influenza vaccine. Sequencing used PBMCs from blood, obtained about 5 days after vaccination. J is TRBJ2-7 and V is TRBV4-1, with D perhaps matching TRBD1 or TRBD2 (5 bases each). This CDR3 reads CASSRDVISYEQYF. The CDR3 DNA reads TGCGCCAGCAGCCGGGACGTTATCTCCTACGAGCAGTACTTC.